Reported below is one TCR beta chain. This sample's time point: after neoadjuvant nivolumab, at surgical resection. Survey sequencing of tumors mostly used 4.5 to 6 ug DNA, two replicates. Measured with immunoSEQ multiplex PCR; TCRdb has only the in-frame clones, and not every one. This sample has tens of thousands of clones, with roughly 30% found just once. These data come from a study of neoadjuvant anti-PD-1 for oral cavity cancer. Background on the study: Non-progressing patients received a fourth nivolumab dose near day 43, then surgery on days 50-56.

The CDR3 sequence is 14 residues long. The germline V gene has CDR1 GTSNPN and CDR2 SVGIG (reference sequence). V lost 4 bases and J 3 bases, leaving 12 bases between the germline ends. Sequenced here: tumor tissue, sampled after nivolumab (anti-PD-1) treatment. The receptor's source is a person aged 40 to 85 with oral cavity squamous cell carcinoma. J is TRBJ1-4 and V is TRBV30; D uncertain. The CDR3 region is CAWKVNIANEKLFF. The DNA of the CDR3 is TGTGCCTGGAAGGTGAATATAGCTAATGAAAAACTGTTTTTT.